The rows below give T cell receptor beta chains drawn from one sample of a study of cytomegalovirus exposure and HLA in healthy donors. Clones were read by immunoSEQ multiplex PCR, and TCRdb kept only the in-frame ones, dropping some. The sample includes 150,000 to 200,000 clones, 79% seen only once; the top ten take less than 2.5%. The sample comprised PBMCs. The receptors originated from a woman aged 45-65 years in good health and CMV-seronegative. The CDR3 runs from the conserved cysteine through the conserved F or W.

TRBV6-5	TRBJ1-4	CASSRDRGSEKLFF
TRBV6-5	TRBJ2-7	CASRPGQGKQYF
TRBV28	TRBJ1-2	CASREGTGPLGYGYTF
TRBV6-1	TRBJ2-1	CASSELAPWYNEQFF
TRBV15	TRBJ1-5	CATSRDRSPNQPQHF
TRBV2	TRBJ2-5	CASPGRPEQETQYF
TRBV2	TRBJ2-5	CAGARGQETQYF
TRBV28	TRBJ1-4	CASSQYDGHKTNEKLFF
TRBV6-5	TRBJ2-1	CASSYGEPGEQFF
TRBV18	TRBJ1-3	CASSPSGQGNTIYF
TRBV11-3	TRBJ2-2	CASSGGGDTGELFF
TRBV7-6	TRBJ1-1	CASSLNTGEVIEAFF
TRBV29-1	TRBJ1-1	CSVGDRLTEAFF
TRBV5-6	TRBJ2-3	CASSASTGGDTQYF
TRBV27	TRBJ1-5	CASSLSRDRPQHF
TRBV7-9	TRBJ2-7	CSSSTGVEQYF
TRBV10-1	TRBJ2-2	CARVREDRGAGELFF
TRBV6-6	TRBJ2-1	CASRERLAGGLNEQFF
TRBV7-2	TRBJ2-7	CASSQGLGTGIPYEQYF
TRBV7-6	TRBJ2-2	CASSLDAGAGELFF
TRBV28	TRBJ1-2	CASSPGQGGYGYTF
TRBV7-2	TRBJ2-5	CASSLGARQETQYF
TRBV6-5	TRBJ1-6	CASSYFGSSYNSPLHF
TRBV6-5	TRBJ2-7	CASSYSKAVSAYEQYF
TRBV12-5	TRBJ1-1	CASGWTGGGMNTEAFF
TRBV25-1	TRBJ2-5	CASSEYETQYF
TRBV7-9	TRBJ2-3	CASSLSGEADTQYF
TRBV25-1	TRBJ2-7	CASSVPGTGDTYEQYF
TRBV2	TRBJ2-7	CASSPGGTYEQYF
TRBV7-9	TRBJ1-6	CASSDRGFGNSPLHF
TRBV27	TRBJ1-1	CASSLSNTGVMITEAFF
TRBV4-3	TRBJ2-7	CASSQEAAGGYEQYF
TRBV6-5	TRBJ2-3	CASRQLAGPADTQYF
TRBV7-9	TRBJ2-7	CASSTASGTENYEQYF
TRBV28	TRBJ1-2	CASSYPPSDYTF
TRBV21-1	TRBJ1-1	CARSLPPSRATEAFF
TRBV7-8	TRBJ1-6	CASSLAGQGLKRYNSPLHF
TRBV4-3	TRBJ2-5	CASSQDPGGSAQETQYF
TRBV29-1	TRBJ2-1	CSVAAGQGAREQFF
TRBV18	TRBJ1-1	CASSPLGSRNTEAFF
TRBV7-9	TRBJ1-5	CASSQAQIHSNQPQHF
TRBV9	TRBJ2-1	CASSGRSAGYNEQFF
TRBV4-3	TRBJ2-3	CASSQVAGRGDTQYF
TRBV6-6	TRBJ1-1	CASSLRGENTEAFF
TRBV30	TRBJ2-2	CAWSPRRGGRELFF
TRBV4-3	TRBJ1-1	CASSQVQGANTEAFF
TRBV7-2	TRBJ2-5	CASSVGLGETQYF
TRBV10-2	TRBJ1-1	CASSYQGNTEAFF